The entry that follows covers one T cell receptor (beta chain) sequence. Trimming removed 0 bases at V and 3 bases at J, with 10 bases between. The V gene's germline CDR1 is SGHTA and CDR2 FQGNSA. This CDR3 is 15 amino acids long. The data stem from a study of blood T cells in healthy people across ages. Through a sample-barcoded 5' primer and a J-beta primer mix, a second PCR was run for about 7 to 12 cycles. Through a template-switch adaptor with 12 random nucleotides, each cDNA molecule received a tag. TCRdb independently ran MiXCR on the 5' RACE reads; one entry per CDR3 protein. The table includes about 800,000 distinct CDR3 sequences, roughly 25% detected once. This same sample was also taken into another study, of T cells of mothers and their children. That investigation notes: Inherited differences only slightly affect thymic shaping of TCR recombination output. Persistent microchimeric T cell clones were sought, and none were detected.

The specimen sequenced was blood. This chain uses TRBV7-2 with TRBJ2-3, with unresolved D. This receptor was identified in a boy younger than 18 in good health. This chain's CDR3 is CASSLARGVTDTQYF. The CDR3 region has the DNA TGTGCCAGCAGCTTAGCGCGTGGGGTGACAGATACGCAGTATTTT.